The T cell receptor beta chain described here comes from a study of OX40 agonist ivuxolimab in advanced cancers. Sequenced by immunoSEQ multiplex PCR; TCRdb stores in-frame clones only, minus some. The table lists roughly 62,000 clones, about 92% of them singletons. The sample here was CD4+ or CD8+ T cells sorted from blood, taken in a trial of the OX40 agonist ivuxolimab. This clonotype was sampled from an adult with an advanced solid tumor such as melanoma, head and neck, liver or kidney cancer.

The CDR3 sequence is CASSYTGGFYEQFF. The CDR3 DNA is TGTGCCAGCAGTTACACGGGAGGGTTTTATGAGCAGTTCTTC. The chain recombines TRBV6-5 with TRBJ2-1, with 8 nucleotides matching TRBD2. The ends lost 2 bases at V and 8 bases at J; junction bases unmatched: 5. Germline V gene lookup returns CDR1 MNHEY and CDR2 SVGAGI. The CDR3 covers 14 residues.